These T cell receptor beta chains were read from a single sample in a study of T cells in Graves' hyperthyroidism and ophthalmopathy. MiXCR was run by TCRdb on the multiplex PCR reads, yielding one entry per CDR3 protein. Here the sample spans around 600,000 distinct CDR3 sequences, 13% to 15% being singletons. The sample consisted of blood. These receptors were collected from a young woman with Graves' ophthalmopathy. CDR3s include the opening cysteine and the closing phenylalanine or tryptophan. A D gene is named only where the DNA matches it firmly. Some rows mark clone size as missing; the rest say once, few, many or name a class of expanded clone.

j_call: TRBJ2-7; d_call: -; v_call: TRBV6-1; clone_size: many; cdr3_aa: CASDREGYEQYF; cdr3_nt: TGTGCCAGCGATCGTGAGGGATACGAGCAGTACTTC
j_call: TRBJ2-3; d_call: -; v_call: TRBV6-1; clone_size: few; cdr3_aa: CASSPVRGTQADTQYF; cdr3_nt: TGTGCCAGCAGCCCAGTCAGGGGAACACAGGCAGATACGCAGTATTTT
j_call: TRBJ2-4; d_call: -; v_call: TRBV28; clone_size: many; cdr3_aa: CASSFWGHGNIQYF; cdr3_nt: TGTGCCAGCAGTTTTTGGGGGCACGGAAACATTCAGTACTTC
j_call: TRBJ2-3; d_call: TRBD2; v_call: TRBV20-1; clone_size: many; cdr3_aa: CSARVSRGLAGVRGDTQYF; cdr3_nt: TGCAGTGCTAGGGTCTCGAGGGGGCTAGCGGGAGTTAGGGGAGATACGCAGTATTTT
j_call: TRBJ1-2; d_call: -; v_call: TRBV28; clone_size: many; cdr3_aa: CASSLIGGRGYTF; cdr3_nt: TGTGCCAGCAGTTTAATAGGAGGACGGGGCTACACCTTC
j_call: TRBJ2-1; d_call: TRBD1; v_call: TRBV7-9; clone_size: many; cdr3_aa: CASSPGQVNEQFF; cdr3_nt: TGTGCCAGCAGCCCGGGACAGGTCAATGAGCAGTTCTTC
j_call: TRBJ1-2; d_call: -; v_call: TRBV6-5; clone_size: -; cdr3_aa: CASSYSSTVLYGYTF; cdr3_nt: TGTGCCAGCAGTTACTCGTCGACTGTACTCTATGGCTACACCTTC
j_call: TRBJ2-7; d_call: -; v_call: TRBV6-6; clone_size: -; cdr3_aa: CASSYRTQGFYEQYF; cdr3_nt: TGTGCCAGCAGTTACAGGACTCAGGGATTCTACGAGCAGTACTTC
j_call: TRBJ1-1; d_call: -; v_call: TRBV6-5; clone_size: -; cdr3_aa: CASSYSIGGFTEAFF; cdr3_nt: TGTGCCAGCAGTTACTCGATAGGGGGTTTTACTGAAGCTTTCTTT
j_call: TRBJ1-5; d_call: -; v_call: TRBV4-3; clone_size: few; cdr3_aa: CASSQESGAGSNQPQHF; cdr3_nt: TGCGCCAGCAGCCAAGAAAGCGGCGCCGGTAGCAATCAGCCCCAGCATTTT
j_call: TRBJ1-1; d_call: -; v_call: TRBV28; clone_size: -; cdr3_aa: CASSPTPTVRNTEAFF; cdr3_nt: TGTGCCAGCAGTCCAACCCCGACAGTAAGGAACACTGAAGCTTTCTTT